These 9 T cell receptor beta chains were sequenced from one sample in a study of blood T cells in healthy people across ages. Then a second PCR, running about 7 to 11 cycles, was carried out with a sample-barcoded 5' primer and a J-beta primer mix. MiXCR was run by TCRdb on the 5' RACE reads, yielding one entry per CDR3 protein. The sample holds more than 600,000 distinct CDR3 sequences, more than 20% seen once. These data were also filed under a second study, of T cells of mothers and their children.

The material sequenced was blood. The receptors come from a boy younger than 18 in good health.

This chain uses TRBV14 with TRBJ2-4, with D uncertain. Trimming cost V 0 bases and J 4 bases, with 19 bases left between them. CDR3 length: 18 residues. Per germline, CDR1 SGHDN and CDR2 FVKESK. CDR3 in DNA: TGTGCCAGCAGCCAAGATCATACTTCATGGGAAGTGAAAAACATTCAGTACTTC. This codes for CASSQDHTSWEVKNIQYF. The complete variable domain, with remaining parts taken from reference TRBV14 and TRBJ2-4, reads EAGVTQFPSHSVIEKGQTVTLRCDPISGHDNLYWYRRVMGKEIKFLLHFVKESKQDESGMPNNRFLAERTGGTYSTLKVQPAELEDSGVYFCASSQDHTSWEVKNIQYFGAGTRLSVL.

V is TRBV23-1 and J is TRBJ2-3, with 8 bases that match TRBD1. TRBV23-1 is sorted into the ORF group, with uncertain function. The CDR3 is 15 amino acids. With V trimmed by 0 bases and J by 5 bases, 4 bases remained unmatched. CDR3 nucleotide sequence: TGCGCCAGCAGTCAATCGCGACAGGGGAAAGATACGCAGTATTTT. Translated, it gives CASSQSRQGKDTQYF.

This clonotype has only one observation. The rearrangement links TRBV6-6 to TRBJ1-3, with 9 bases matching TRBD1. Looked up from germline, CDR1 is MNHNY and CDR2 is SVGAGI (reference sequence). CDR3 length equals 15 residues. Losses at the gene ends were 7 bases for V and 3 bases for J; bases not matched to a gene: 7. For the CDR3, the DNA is TGTGCCAGCACCTTGACAGGGGGATATGGAAACACCATATATTTT. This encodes CASTLTGGYGNTIYF.

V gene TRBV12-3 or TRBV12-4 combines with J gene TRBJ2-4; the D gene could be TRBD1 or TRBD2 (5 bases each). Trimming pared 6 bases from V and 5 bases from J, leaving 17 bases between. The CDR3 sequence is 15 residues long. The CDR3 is CASSPQGPLENIQYF. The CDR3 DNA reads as TGTGCCAGCAGCCCCCAGGGACCTCTTGAAAACATTCAGTACTTC.

The CDR3 DNA is TGTGCCACCAGTGACCCGGGACTAGCGTATGAGCAGTTCTTC. Translation gives CATSDPGLAYEQFF. The chain employs TRBV24-1 and TRBJ2-5; 10 bases map to TRBD2. The better agreement between TRBJ2-1 and the DNA end casts doubt on the J call. The germline gives CDR1 KGHDR, CDR2 SFDVKD. CDR3 length equals 14 residues.

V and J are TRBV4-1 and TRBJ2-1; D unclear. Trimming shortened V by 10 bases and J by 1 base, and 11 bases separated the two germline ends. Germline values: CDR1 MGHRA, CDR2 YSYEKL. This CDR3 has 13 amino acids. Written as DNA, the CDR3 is TGCGCCACCTTTCGACCGTCCTACAATGAGCAGTTCTTC. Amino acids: CATFRPSYNEQFF.

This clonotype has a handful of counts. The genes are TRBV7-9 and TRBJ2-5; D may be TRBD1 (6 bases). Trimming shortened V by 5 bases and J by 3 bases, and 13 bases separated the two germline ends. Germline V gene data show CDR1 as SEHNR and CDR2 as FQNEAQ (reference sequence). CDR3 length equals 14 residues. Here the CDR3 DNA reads TGTGCCAGCAGCCACCGGGACAAGAAAGAGACCCAGTACTTC. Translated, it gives CASSHRDKKETQYF.

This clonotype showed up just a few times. CDR3 nucleotides: TGCAGCGTTCAAGCGGGGGGGGGACAGGCCTCCTACGAGCAGTACTTC. It is translated as CSVQAGGGQASYEQYF. The J gene is TRBJ2-7, the V gene TRBV29-1; 10 bases map to TRBD2. V gave up 5 bases and J gave up 0 bases; unmatched junction bases: 10. Germline V gives CDR1 SQVTM, CDR2 ANQGSEA. The CDR3 length is 16 residues.

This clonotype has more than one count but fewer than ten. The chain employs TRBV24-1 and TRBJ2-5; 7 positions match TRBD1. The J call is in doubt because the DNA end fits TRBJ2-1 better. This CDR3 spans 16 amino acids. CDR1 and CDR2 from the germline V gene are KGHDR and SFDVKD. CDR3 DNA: TGTGCCACCAGTGACGTGACAGGGAAGACCTACAATGAGCAGTTCTTC. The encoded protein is CATSDVTGKTYNEQFF.